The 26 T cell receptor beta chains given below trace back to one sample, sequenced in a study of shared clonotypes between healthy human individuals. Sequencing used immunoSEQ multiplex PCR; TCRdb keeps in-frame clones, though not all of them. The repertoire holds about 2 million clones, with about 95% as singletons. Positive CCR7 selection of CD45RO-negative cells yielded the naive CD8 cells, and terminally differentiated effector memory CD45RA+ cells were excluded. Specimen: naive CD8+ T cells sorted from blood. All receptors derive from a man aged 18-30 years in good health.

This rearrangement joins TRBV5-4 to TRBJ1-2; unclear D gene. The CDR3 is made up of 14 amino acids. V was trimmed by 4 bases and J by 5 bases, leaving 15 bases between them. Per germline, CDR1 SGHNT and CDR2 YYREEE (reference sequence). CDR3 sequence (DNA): TGTGCCAGCAGCGGCCTTAGGGTGGGATATGGCTACACCTTC. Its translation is CASSGLRVGYGYTF.

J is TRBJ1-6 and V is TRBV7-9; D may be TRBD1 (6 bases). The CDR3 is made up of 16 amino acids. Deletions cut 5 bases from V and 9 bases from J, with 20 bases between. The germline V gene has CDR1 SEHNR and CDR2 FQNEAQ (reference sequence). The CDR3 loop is CASSTSHRAEGSPLHF. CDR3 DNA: TGTGCCAGCAGCACCTCACACAGGGCGGAAGGTTCACCCCTCCACTTT.

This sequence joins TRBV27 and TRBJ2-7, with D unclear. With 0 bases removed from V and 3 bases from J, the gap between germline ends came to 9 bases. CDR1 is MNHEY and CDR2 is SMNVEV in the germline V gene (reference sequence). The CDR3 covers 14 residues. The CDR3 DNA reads TGTGCCAGCAGTTTATCGGTTTCCCACTACGAGCAGTACTTC. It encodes CASSLSVSHYEQYF.

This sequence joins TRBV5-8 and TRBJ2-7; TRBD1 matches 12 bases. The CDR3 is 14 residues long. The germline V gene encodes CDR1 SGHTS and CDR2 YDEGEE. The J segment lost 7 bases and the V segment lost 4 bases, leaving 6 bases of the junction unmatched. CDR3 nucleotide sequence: TGTGCCAGCAGCATAGGGACAGGGGGCGAGGAGCAGTACTTC. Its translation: CASSIGTGGEEQYF.

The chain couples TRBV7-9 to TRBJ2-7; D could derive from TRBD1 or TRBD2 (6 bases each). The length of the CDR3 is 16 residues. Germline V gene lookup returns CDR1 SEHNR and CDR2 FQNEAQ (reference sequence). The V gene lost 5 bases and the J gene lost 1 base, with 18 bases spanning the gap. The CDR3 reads CASSPDWRDTSYEQYF. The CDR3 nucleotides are TGTGCCAGCAGCCCAGACTGGCGGGACACATCCTACGAGCAGTACTTC.

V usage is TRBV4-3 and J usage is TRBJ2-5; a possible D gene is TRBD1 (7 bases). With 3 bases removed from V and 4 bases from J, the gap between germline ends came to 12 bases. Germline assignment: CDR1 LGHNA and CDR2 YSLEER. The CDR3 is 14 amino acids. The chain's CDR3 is CASSQAGQIETQYF. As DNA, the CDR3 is TGCGCCAGCAGCCAGGCGGGACAGATAGAGACCCAGTACTTC.

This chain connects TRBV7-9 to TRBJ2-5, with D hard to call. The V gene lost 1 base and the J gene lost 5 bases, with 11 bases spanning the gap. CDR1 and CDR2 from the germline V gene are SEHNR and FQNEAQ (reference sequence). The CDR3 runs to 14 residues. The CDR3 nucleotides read TGTGCCAGCAGCTTAGACGGCATCCCCGAGACCCAGTACTTC. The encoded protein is CASSLDGIPETQYF.

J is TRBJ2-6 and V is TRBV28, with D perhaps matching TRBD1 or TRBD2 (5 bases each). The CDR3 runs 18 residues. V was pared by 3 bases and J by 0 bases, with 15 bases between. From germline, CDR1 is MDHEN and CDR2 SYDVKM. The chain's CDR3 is CASSFSGPGGSGANVLTF. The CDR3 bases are TGTGCCAGCAGTTTTTCGGGGCCCGGCGGCTCTGGGGCCAACGTCCTGACTTTC. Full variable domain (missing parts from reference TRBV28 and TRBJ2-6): DVKVTQSSRYLVKRTGEKVFLECVQDMDHENMFWYRQDPGLGLRLIYFSYDVKMKEKGDIPEGYSVSREKKERFSLILESASTNQTSMYLCASSFSGPGGSGANVLTFGAGSRLTVL.

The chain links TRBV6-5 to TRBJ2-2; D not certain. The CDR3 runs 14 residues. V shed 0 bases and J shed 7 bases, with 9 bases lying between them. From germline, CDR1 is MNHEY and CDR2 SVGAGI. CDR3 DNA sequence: TGTGCCAGCAGTTACTCGAGTTGGGGCGGGGAGCTGTTTTTT. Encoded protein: CASSYSSWGGELFF.

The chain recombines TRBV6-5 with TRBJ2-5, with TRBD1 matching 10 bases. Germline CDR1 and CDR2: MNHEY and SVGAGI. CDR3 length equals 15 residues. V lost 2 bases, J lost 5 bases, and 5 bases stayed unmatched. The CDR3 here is CASSYGTGDGETQYF. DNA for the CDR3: TGTGCCAGCAGTTACGGGACAGGGGACGGGGAGACCCAGTACTTC.

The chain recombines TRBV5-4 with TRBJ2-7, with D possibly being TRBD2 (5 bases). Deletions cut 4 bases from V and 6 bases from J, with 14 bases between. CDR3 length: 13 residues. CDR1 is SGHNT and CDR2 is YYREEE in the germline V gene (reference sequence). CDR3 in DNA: TGTGCCAGCAGCCCTGGAGGATGGACCGAGCAGTACTTC. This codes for CASSPGGWTEQYF.

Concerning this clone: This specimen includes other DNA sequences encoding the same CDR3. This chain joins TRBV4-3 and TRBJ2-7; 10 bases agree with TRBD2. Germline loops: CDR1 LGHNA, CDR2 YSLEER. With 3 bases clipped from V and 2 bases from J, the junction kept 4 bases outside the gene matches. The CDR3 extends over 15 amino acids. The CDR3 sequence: CASSQGLAGAYEQYF. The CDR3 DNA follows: TGCGCCAGCAGCCAGGGCCTAGCGGGAGCCTACGAGCAGTACTTC.

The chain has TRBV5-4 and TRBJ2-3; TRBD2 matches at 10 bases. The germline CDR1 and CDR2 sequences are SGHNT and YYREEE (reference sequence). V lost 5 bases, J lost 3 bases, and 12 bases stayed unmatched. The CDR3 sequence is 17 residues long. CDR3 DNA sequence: TGTGCCAGCAGTCCAGCCGGGCTAGCGGGGGTAACAGATACGCAGTATTTT. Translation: CASSPAGLAGVTDTQYF.

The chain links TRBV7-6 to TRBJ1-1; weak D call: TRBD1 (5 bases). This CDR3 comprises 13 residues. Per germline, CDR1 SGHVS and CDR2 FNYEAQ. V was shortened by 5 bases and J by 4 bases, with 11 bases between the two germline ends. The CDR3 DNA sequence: TGTGCCAGCAGCCTGCAGGGTTCCACTGAAGCTTTCTTT. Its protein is CASSLQGSTEAFF.

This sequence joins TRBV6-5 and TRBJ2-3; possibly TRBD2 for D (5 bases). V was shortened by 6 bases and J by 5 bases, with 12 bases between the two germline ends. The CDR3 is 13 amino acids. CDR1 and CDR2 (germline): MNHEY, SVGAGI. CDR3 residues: CASSFGLGDTQYF. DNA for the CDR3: TGTGCCAGCAGCTTCGGACTCGGAGATACGCAGTATTTT.

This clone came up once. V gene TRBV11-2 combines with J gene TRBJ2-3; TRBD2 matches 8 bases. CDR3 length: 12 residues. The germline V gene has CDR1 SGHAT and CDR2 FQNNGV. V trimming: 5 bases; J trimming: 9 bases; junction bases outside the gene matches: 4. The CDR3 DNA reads TGTGCCAGCAGCCCGGGACTAGGCACGCAGTATTTT. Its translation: CASSPGLGTQYF.

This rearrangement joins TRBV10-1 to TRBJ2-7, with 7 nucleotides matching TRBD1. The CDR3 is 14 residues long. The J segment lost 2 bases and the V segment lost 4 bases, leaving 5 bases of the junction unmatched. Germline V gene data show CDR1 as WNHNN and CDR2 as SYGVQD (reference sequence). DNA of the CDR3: TGCGCCAGCAGTGTAGGGACAGAGCCCTACGAGCAGTACTTC. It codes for CASSVGTEPYEQYF.

The CDR3 protein is CASSLSGTSGKPDTDTQYF. The CDR3 DNA follows: TGTGCCAGCAGCCTCTCCGGGACTAGCGGGAAGCCTGACACAGATACGCAGTATTTT. V and J are TRBV7-6 and TRBJ2-3; the match to TRBD2 covers 13 bases. The CDR3 covers 19 residues. In germline, CDR1 is SGHVS, CDR2 FNYEAQ. V lost 5 bases and J lost 2; bases outside the gene matches: 13.

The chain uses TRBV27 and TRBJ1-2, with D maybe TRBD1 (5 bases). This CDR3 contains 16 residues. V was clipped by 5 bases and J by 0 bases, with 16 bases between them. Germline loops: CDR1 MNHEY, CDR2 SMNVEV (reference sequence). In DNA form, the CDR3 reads TGTGCCAGCAGTCCTTCCCAGGGAGAGACTAACTATGGCTACACCTTC. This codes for CASSPSQGETNYGYTF.

DNA of the CDR3: TGTGCCAGCAGTTTCGACAGGGAGGGGGCCTACGAGCAGTACTTC. Translation gives CASSFDREGAYEQYF. The genes are TRBV27 and TRBJ2-7; D tentatively fits TRBD1 or TRBD2 (7 bases each). Per the germline V gene, CDR1 is MNHEY and CDR2 is SMNVEV (reference sequence). The CDR3 runs to 15 residues. V lost 3 bases and J lost 2, with 14 bases in between.

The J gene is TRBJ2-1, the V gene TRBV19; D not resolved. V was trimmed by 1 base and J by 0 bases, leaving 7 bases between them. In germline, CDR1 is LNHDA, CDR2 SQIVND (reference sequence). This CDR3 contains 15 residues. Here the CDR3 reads CASSIAPYSYNEQFF. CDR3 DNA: TGTGCCAGTAGTATAGCGCCTTACTCCTACAATGAGCAGTTCTTC.

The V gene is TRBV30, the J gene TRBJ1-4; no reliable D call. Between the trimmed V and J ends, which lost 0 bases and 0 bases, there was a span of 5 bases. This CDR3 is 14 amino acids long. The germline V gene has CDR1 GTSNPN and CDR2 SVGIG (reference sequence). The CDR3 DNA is TGTGCCTGGAGTGTTGGGTCAACTAATGAAAAACTGTTTTTT. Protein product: CAWSVGSTNEKLFF.

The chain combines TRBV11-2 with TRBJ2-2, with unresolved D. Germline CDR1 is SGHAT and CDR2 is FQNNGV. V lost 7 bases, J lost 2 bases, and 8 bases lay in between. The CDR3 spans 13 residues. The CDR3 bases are TGTGCCAGCACCCTAATTAACACCGGGGAGCTGTTTTTT. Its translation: CASTLINTGELFF.

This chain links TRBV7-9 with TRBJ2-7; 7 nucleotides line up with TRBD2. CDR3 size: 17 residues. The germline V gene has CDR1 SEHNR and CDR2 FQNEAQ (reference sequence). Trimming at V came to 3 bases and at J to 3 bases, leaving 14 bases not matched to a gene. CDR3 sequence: CASSFKKLAASDYEQYF. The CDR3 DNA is TGTGCCAGCAGCTTTAAAAAGCTAGCGGCGTCGGACTACGAGCAGTACTTC.

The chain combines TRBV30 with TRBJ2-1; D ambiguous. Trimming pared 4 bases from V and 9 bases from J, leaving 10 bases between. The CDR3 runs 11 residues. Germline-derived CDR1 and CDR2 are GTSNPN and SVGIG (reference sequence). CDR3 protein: CAWMLGIEQFF. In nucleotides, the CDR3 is TGTGCCTGGATGCTAGGTATTGAGCAGTTCTTC. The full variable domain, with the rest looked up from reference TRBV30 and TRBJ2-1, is SQTIHQWPATLVQPVGSPLSLECTVEGTSNPNLYWYRQAAGRGLQLLFYSVGIGQISSEVPQNLSASRPQDRQFILSSKKLLLSDSGFYLCAWMLGIEQFFGPGTRLTVL.

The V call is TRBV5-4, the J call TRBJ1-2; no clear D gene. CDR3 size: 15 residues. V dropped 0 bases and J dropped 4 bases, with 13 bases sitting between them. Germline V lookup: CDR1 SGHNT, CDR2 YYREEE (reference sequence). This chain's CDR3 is CASSLEAKLPYGYTF. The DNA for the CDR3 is TGTGCCAGCAGCTTGGAAGCGAAACTACCCTATGGCTACACCTTC. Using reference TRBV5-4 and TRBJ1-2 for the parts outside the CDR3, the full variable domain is ETGVTQSPTHLIKTRGQQVTLRCSSQSGHNTVSWYQQALGQGPQFIFQYYREEENGRGNFPPRFSGLQFPNYSSELNVNALELDDSALYLCASSLEAKLPYGYTFGSGTRLTVV.